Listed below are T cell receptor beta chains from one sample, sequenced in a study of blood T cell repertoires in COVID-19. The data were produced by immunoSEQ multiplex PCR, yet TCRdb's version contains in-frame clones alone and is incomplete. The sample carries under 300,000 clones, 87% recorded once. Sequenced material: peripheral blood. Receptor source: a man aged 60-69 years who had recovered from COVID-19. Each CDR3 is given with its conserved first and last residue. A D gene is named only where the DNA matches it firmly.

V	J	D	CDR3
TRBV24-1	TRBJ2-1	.	CATSDPQDNYNEQFF
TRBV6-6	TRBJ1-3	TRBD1	CASSYSTGEYGNTIYF
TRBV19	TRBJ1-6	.	CASSITGILTSPLHF
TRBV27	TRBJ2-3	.	CATSRLPLDTQYF
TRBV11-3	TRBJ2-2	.	CASSPVAGELFF
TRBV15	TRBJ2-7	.	CATSRDLGGDGTYEQYF
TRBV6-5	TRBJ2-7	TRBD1	CASSRIPGQGGEQYF
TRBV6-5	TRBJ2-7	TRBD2	CASSLTGTSLGEQYF
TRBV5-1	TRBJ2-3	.	CASSLTSRADTQYF
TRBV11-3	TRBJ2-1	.	CASSVRGASYNEQFF
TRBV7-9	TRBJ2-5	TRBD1	CASSSRTGGGETQYF
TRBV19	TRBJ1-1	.	CASSIFAGETEAFF
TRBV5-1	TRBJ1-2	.	CASSLAVGAGYTF
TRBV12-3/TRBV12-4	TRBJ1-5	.	CASSLQGNQPQHF
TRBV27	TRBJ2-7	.	CASSQRDIAYEQYF
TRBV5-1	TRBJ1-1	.	CASSSTGKNGEAFF
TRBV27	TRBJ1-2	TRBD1	CASRSSGQGNYGYTF
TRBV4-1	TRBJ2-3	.	CASSHDRVTDTQYF
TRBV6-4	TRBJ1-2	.	CALPEEGRSGYGYTF
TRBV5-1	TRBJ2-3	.	CASSLGGSSTDTQYF